The subject of this entry is one T cell receptor beta chain. What it binds is unknown. This entry belongs to a study of shared clonotypes between healthy human individuals. Study summary: The study enrolled a couple of women and a few men aged 18 to 49. Study-wide points: Only blood underwent sampling, and tissue repertoires likely differ. On the whole, naive subsets had larger estimated richness than memory subsets had.

Method: immunoSEQ multiplex PCR; TCRdb's copy keeps in-frame clones and lacks some. The sample carries some 1.5 million clones, 95% to 99% recorded once. The CDR3 has 15 residues. V was cut by 1 base and J by 3 bases, with 11 bases left in between. Germline V gene data show CDR1 as SSHAT and CDR2 as FNYEAQ (reference sequence). This TCR was sampled from a man aged 30 to 39 in good health. The chain has TRBV7-7 and TRBJ2-3; D possibly uses TRBD1 or TRBD2 (6 bases each). Sequencing used naive CD4+ T cells sorted from blood. Subset denoted: CD45RA+ positively selected. CDR3 sequence: CASSLVRGQTDTQYF. CDR3 DNA: TGTGCCAGCAGCTTAGTCCGGGGGCAAACAGATACGCAGTATTTT.